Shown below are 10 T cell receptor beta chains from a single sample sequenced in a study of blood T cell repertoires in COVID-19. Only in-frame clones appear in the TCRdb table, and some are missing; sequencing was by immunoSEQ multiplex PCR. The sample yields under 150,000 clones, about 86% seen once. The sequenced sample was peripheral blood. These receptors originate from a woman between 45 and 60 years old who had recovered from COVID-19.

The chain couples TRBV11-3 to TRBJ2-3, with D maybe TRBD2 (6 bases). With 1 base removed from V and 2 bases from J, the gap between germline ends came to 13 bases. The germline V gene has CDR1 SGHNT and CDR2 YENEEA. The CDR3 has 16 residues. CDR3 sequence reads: CASSLVGGGDTDTQYF. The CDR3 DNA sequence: TGTGCCAGCAGCTTAGTTGGCGGCGGGGACACAGATACGCAGTATTTT.

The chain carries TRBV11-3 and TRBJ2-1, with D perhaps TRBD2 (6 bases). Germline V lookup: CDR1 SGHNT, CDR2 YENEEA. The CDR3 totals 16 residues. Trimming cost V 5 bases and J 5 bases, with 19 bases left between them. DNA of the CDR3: TGTGCCAGCAGCCGCATAGGCGGGAAAAAAAACAATGAGCAGTTCTTC. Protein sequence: CASSRIGGKKNNEQFF. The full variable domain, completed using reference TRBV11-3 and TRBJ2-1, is EAGVVQSPRYKIIEKKQPVAFWCNPISGHNTLYWYLQNLGQGPELLIRYENEEAVDDSQLPKDRFSAERLKGVDSTLKIQPAELGDSAVYLCASSRIGGKKNNEQFFGPGTRLTVL.

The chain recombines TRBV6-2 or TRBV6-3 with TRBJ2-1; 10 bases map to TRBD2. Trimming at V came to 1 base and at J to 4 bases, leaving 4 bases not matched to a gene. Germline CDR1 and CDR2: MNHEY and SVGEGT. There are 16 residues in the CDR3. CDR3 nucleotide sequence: TGTGCCAGCAGTTACTTAGCGGGAGGCCCTTACAATGAGCAGTTCTTC. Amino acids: CASSYLAGGPYNEQFF.

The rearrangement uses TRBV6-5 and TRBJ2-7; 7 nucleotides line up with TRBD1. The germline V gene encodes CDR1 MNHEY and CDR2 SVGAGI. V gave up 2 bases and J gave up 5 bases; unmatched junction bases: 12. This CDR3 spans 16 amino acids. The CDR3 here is CASSYSTQPTGNEQYF. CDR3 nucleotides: TGTGCCAGCAGTTACAGCACGCAACCGACAGGGAACGAGCAGTACTTC.

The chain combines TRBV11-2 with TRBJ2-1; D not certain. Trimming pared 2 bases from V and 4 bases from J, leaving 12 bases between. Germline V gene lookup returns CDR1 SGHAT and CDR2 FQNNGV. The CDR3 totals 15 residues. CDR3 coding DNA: TGTGCCAGCAGCTTAAACTTTGGAGCTTACAATGAGCAGTTCTTC. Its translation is CASSLNFGAYNEQFF.

CDR3: CATRRGGQSGTQYF. The CDR3 DNA reads TGTGCCACTCGTCGGGGGGGCCAATCTGGGACCCAGTACTTC. V is TRBV19 and J is TRBJ2-5; 8 nucleotides align to TRBD2. Germline-derived CDR1 and CDR2 are LNHDA and SQIVND (reference sequence). CDR3 length: 14 amino acids. The V and J ends lost 10 bases and 7 bases, in that order; junction bases with no gene match: 14.

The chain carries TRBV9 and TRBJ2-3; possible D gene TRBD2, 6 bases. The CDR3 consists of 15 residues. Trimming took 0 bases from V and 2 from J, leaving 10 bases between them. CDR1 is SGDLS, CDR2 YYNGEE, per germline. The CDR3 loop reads CASSVDPGDTDTQYF. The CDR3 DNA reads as TGTGCCAGCAGCGTAGATCCGGGAGACACAGATACGCAGTATTTT.

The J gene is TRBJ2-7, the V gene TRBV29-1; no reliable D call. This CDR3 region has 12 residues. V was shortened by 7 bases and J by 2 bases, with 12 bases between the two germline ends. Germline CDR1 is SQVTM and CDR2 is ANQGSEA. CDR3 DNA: TGCAGCGCAAGAATACAGACCTACGAGCAGTACTTC. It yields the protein CSARIQTYEQYF.

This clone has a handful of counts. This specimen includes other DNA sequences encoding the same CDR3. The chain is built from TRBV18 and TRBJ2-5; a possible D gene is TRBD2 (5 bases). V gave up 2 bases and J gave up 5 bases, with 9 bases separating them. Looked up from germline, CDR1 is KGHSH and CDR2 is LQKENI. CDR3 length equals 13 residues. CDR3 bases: TGTGCCAGCTCACCAGGCCTAGCTGAGACCCAGTACTTC. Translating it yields CASSPGLAETQYF.

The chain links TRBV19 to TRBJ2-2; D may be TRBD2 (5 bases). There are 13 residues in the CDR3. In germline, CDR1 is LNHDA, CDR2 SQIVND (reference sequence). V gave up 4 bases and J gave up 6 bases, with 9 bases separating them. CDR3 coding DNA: TGTGCCAGTAGTACCCAGAGGGCCGGGGAGCTGTTTTTT. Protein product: CASSTQRAGELFF.